The 16 T cell receptor beta chains given below trace back to one sample, sequenced in a study of identical twins. TCRdb re-called the 5' RACE reads with MiXCR, one entry per CDR3 protein. Of 400,000 to 600,000 distinct CDR3 sequences in the sample, around 22% were seen once. The same data also went into a second study, on yellow fever vaccine responses in identical twins.

Material: CD4+ T cells sorted from blood. All receptors come from a woman aged 18-29 years in good health.

The gene calls are TRBV10-3 and TRBJ1-5; TRBD1 is a possible D gene (6 bases). The CDR3 loop spans 15 amino acids. V was pared by 2 bases and J by 4 bases, with 12 bases between. Germline assignment: CDR1 ENHRY and CDR2 SYGVKD. The CDR3 bases are TGTGCCATCAGTGAGGGGGGGGCCGGTAATCAGCCCCAGCATTTT. As protein: CAISEGGAGNQPQHF.

This clonotype was counted between two and nine times. CDR3 residues: CSATSGGSYEQYV. The DNA of the CDR3 is TGCAGTGCTACTAGCGGGGGGTCCTACGAGCAGTACGTC. The chain carries TRBV20-1 and TRBJ2-7; 11 nucleotides agree with TRBD2. There are 13 residues in the CDR3. With V trimmed by 4 bases and J by 1 base, 0 bases remained unmatched. Germline V gene data show CDR1 as DFQATT and CDR2 as SNEGSKA (reference sequence).

This clonotype was recorded a few times. This chain joins TRBV7-8 and TRBJ1-1, with 8 bases fitting TRBD1. The V gene's germline CDR1 is SGHVS and CDR2 FQNEAQ. The CDR3 runs 14 residues. Trimming took 5 bases from V and 10 from J; bases not matched to a gene: 12. The CDR3 coding sequence is TGTGCCAGCAGCCGTCAGGGGGCGGAGGTGGGAGCTTTCTTT. Its translation: CASSRQGAEVGAFF.

The rearrangement joins TRBV29-1 to TRBJ2-1; possible D gene TRBD1, 5 bases. The CDR3 spans 15 residues. Trimming removed 3 bases at V and 8 bases at J, with 20 bases between. CDR1 is SQVTM and CDR2 is ANQGSEA in the germline V gene. The CDR3 sequence: CSVDEVGAYSDEQFF. DNA for the CDR3: TGCAGCGTTGATGAGGTAGGGGCCTACAGTGATGAGCAGTTCTTC.

Only a few counts were recorded for this clonotype. In nucleotides, the CDR3 is TGCAGTGCTAGTTCGGGACACGGAAATCAGCCCCAGCATTTT. Protein: CSASSGHGNQPQHF. V and J are TRBV20-1 and TRBJ1-5, with D perhaps TRBD1 (6 bases). Trimming removed 3 bases from V and 4 bases from J, with 13 bases in between. Germline CDR1 reads DFQATT; CDR2 reads SNEGSKA (reference sequence). The CDR3 contains 14 residues.

The chain links TRBV5-5 to TRBJ2-7, with D uncertain. V shed 4 bases and J shed 6 bases, with 20 bases lying between them. This CDR3 is built from 15 residues. From germline, CDR1 is SGHKS and CDR2 YYEKEE (reference sequence). The CDR3 reads CASSPGFLRCAEQYF. For the CDR3, the DNA is TGTGCCAGCAGCCCCGGGTTCTTGAGGTGTGCCGAGCAGTACTTC.

This clonotype was found many times. The rearrangement uses TRBV29-1 and TRBJ1-3, with TRBD1 as a possible D gene (5 bases). The CDR3 runs 12 residues. Trimming removed 7 bases at V and 4 bases at J, with 11 bases between. Germline V gene data show CDR1 as SQVTM and CDR2 as ANQGSEA. CDR3 amino acids: CSGHGAGNTIYF. The CDR3 DNA reads TGCAGCGGACACGGGGCCGGAAACACCATATATTTT.

V and J are TRBV5-1 and TRBJ1-3; possibly TRBD1 for D (5 bases). V dropped 4 bases and J dropped 0 bases, with 11 bases sitting between them. Germline-derived CDR1 and CDR2 are SGHRS and YFSETQ. The CDR3 runs 15 residues. This chain's CDR3 is CASSASGASGNTIYF. In nucleotides, the CDR3 is TGCGCCAGCAGCGCCAGTGGGGCCTCTGGAAACACCATATATTTT.

This clonotype showed up just a few times. The chain has TRBV19 and TRBJ2-5, with D possibly being TRBD2 (6 bases). CDR1 LNHDA and CDR2 SQIVND come from the germline V gene (reference sequence). The V end lost 10 bases, the J end lost 2 bases, and 14 bases lay between the germline ends. The CDR3 loop spans 13 amino acids. This chain's CDR3 is CATTGSLQETQYF. Written as DNA, the CDR3 is TGTGCCACGACCGGGAGCTTACAAGAGACCCAGTACTTC.

In DNA form, the CDR3 reads TGTGCCAGCAGTTTATCCCTCAGTGGGCTAGAAACAAGAAATTCACCCCTCCACTTT. It is translated as CASSLSLSGLETRNSPLHF. The chain joins TRBV27 to TRBJ1-6; D gene ambiguous. This CDR3 comprises 19 residues. V gave up 0 bases and J gave up 7 bases, with 22 bases separating them. Per the germline V gene, CDR1 is MNHEY and CDR2 is SMNVEV (reference sequence).

Only a few counts were recorded for this clonotype. The chain combines TRBV20-1 with TRBJ2-3, with TRBD2 identical over 11 bases. The V and J ends lost 5 bases and 1 base, in that order; junction bases with no gene match: 5. CDR1 and CDR2 (germline): DFQATT, SNEGSKA (reference sequence). This CDR3 is built from 15 residues. The CDR3 region has the DNA TGCAGTGCTTTCGGACTAGCGGGCCGCACAGATACGCAGTATTTT. It translates to CSAFGLAGRTDTQYF.

This rearrangement joins TRBV3-1 to TRBJ1-1; D might be TRBD1 (5 bases). The CDR3 extends over 14 amino acids. The V end lost 6 bases, the J end lost 4 bases, and 15 bases lay between the germline ends. Germline V gene lookup returns CDR1 LGHDT and CDR2 YNNKEL (reference sequence). CDR3 in amino acids: CASRHGAGITEAFF. Here the CDR3 DNA reads TGTGCCAGCAGACACGGAGCAGGGATCACTGAAGCTTTCTTT.

With respect to this clonotype: A read error may produce the germline difference seen at one junction end. CDR3 sequence: CASSLTASSYNGQFF. The CDR3 region has the DNA TGCGCCAGCAGCTTAACAGCGAGCTCCTACAATGGGCAGTTCTTC. This rearrangement joins TRBV5-1 to TRBJ2-1; D is undetermined. The germline CDR1 and CDR2 sequences are SGHRS and YFSETQ. This CDR3 comprises 15 residues.

V and J are TRBV5-1 and TRBJ2-2; 7 bases fit TRBD1. Per the germline V gene, CDR1 is SGHRS and CDR2 is YFSETQ. The V segment lost 3 bases and the J segment 0 bases; nucleotides outside the gene matches: 5. The CDR3 sequence is 16 residues long. CDR3 sequence: CASSWGQNANTGELFF. For the CDR3, the DNA is TGCGCCAGCAGCTGGGGACAGAACGCGAACACCGGGGAGCTGTTTTTT.

This clonotype was seen a few times. This chain links TRBV12-3 or TRBV12-4 with TRBJ2-7, with D maybe TRBD2 (6 bases). Trimming took off 7 bases at V and 4 bases at J, with 14 bases between the two ends. The CDR3 runs 13 residues. CDR3 bases: TGTGCCAGCAAAGTGGGAGGACCTTACGAGCAGTACTTC. It translates to CASKVGGPYEQYF.

J is TRBJ1-1 and V is TRBV4-2; a possible D gene is TRBD1 (6 bases). Germline V lookup: CDR1 LGHNA, CDR2 YNFKEQ. The CDR3 has 13 residues. V was clipped by 6 bases and J by 4 bases, with 12 bases between them. The CDR3 is CASRQQGSTEAFF. The CDR3 region has the DNA TGTGCCAGCAGGCAACAGGGAAGCACTGAAGCTTTCTTT.